This record covers a single T cell receptor (beta chain). The antigen is unknown. Germline-derived CDR1 and CDR2 are ENHRY and SYGVKD. The CDR3 consists of 14 residues. Trimming cost V 0 bases and J 15 bases, with 18 bases left between them. From the 5' RACE reads, TCRdb called clonotypes with MiXCR, one entry per CDR3 protein. The sample lists around 250,000 distinct CDR3 sequences, roughly 5% occurring once. This record belongs to a study of T cells after yellow fever vaccination. Study observations and caveats: Clones from primary vaccination mostly reappeared after the booster (96% CD4, less than 90% CD8).

The material sequenced was CD4+ T cells sorted from PBMCs, taken on the day of the yellow fever booster vaccination. The chain uses TRBV10-3 and TRBJ2-1; D uncertain. The sequence came from a man aged 18 to 29 who received the YFV17D yellow fever vaccine. The CDR3 DNA reads TGTGCCATCAGTGAGTCGGTGATCGCTCCTGTACGGTTCTTC. Its protein is CAISESVIAPVRFF.